This T cell receptor (beta chain) was obtained from a study of T cells in Graves' hyperthyroidism and ophthalmopathy. This CDR3 spans 17 amino acids. Germline V lookup: CDR1 SGHKS, CDR2 YYEKEE (reference sequence). V shed 0 bases and J shed 0 bases, with 13 bases lying between them. Any patient presenting with uncontrolled infection, other autoimmune disease, pregnancy or lactation was left out. This clonotype was found many times. Authors of the study amplified TCR beta CDR3 regions from RNA transcripts. Initially, a first-round RT-PCR of the TCR CDR3 employed the HTBI primer set. Each CDR3 protein gets one entry after TCRdb re-called the multiplex PCR reads with MiXCR. This sample carries a few hundred thousand distinct CDR3 sequences, 21% of them seen once, and the ten largest clones take around half.

Sequencing used blood. The origin of this receptor is a woman between 45 and 65 years old with Graves' hyperthyroidism. The chain carries TRBV5-5 and TRBJ1-5; no firm D call. This chain's CDR3 is CASSLGQALFSNQPQHF. In DNA, the CDR3 is TGTGCCAGCAGCTTGGGTCAGGCCTTGTTTAGCAATCAGCCCCAGCATTTT. Full variable domain (remainder filled in from reference TRBV5-5 and TRBJ1-5): DAGVTQSPTHLIKTRGQQVTLRCSPISGHKSVSWYQQVLGQGPQFIFQYYEKEERGRGNFPDRFSARQFPNYSSELNVNALLLGDSALYLCASSLGQALFSNQPQHFGDGTRLSIL.